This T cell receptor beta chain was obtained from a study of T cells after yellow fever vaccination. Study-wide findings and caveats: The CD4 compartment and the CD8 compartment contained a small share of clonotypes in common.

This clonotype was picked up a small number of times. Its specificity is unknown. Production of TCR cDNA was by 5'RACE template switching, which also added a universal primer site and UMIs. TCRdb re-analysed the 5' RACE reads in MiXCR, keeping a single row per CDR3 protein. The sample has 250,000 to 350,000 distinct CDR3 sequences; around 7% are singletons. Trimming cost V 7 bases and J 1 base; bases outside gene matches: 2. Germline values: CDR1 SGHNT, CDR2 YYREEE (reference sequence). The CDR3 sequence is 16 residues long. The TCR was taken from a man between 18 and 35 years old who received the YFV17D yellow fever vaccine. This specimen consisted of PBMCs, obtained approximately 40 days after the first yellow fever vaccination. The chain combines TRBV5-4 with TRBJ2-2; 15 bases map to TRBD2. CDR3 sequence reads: CASGLAGGRNTGELFF. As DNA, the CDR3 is TGTGCCAGCGGACTAGCGGGGGGGAGGAACACCGGGGAGCTGTTTTTT.